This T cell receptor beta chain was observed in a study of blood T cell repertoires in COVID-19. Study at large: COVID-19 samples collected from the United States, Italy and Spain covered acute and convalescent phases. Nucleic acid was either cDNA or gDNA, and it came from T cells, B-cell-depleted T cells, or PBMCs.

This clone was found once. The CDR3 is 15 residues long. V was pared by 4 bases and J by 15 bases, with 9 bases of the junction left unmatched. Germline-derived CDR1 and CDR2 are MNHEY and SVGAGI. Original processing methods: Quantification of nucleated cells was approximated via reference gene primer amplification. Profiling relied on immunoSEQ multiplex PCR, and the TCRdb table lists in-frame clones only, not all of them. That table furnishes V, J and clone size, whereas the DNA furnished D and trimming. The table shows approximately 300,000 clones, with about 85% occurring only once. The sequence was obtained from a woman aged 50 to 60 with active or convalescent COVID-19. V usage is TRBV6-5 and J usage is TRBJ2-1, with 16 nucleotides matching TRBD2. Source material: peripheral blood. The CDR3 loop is CASSSGTSGRAEGFF. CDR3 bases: TGTGCCAGCAGTTCCGGGACTAGCGGGAGGGCCGAGGGGTTCTTC.